These 25 T cell receptor beta chains came from one sample sequenced in a study of T cell responses to AZD1222 COVID-19 vaccine. This table comes from immunoSEQ multiplex PCR, and its TCRdb copy is limited to in-frame clones, with some not included. This sample has about 54,000 clones, with under 90% found just once. The specimen comprised peripheral blood, sampled on day 0 of AZD1222 vaccination. The receptors stem from an adult in good health.

The CDR3 region has the DNA TGTGCCAGCAGCTCCCCCCAGGGCCTTGGGAGGACTGAAGCTTTCTTT. Translating gives CASSSPQGLGRTEAFF. V is TRBV5-8 and J is TRBJ1-1, with D possibly matching TRBD1 (5 bases). Germline V gene lookup returns CDR1 SGHTS and CDR2 YDEGEE. The CDR3 contains 16 residues. V lost 3 bases, J lost 5 bases, and 20 bases lay in between.

V usage is TRBV6-2 or TRBV6-3 and J usage is TRBJ1-1; the D is unclear. Germline CDR1 reads MNHEY; CDR2 reads SVGEGT. V gave up 5 bases and J gave up 3 bases, with 10 bases separating them. The CDR3 sequence is 13 residues long. The CDR3 loop is CASSLGFYTEAFF. The CDR3 DNA sequence: TGTGCCAGCAGTCTGGGGTTTTACACTGAAGCTTTCTTT.

CDR3 in DNA: TGTGCCAGACTTCCCAGGGGGCAAAGGACACCCCTCCACTTT. Amino acid sequence: CARLPRGQRTPLHF. The rearrangement links TRBV6-4 to TRBJ1-6, with 8 positions matching TRBD1. The trim removed 9 bases at V and 11 bases at J, leaving 12 bases unmatched. The CDR3 contains 14 residues. Germline V CDR1 and CDR2: MRHNA, SNTAGT.

The rearrangement uses TRBV19 and TRBJ1-5; D call uncertain. The V gene's germline CDR1 is LNHDA and CDR2 SQIVND (reference sequence). The CDR3 length is 16 residues. V shed 2 bases and J shed 0 bases, with 11 bases lying between them. The CDR3 DNA reads TGTGCCAGTAGTATATATGGCAGCGCTAGCAATCAGCCCCAGCATTTT. Encoded protein: CASSIYGSASNQPQHF.

The V and J genes are TRBV21-1 and TRBJ1-5. TRBV21-1 is noted as a pseudogene. This CDR3 spans 14 amino acids. The CDR3: CASSKAEANQPQHF. The DNA of the CDR3 is TGTGCCAGCAGCAAAGCGGAGGCTAATCAGCCCCAGCATTTT.

The V call is TRBV7-9, the J call TRBJ2-1, with TRBD2 identical over 9 bases. V trimming: 3 bases; J trimming: 3 bases; junction bases outside the gene matches: 9. CDR3 length: 17 residues. Germline V gene lookup returns CDR1 SEHNR and CDR2 FQNEAQ (reference sequence). The CDR3 sequence is CASSFPSGGPNYNEQFF. The CDR3 bases are TGTGCCAGCAGCTTCCCCAGCGGGGGGCCCAACTACAATGAGCAGTTCTTC. Filled out from reference TRBV7-9 and TRBJ2-1, the complete variable domain reads DTGVSQNPRHKITKRGQNVTFRCDPISEHNRLYWYRQTLGQGPEFLTYFQNEAQLEKSRLLSDRFSAERPKGSFSTLEIQRTEQGDSAMYLCASSFPSGGPNYNEQFFGPGTRLTVL.

This clone was detected only a few times. The rearrangement joins TRBV27 to TRBJ1-5, with no clear D. V shed 6 bases and J shed 5 bases, with 8 bases lying between them. Germline V gives CDR1 MNHEY, CDR2 SMNVEV (reference sequence). The CDR3 is made up of 12 amino acids. Here the CDR3 DNA reads TGTGCCAGCAGCCGGCCGGATCAGCCCCAGCATTTT. Its protein product is CASSRPDQPQHF.

The chain has TRBV10-3 and TRBJ2-5, with 10 bases matching TRBD1. After removal of 8 bases from V and 4 bases from J, the junction contained 4 bases not matched to a gene. The CDR3 runs 13 residues. Germline CDR1 ENHRY, CDR2 SYGVKD. CDR3: CAIGRDRGETQYF. The CDR3 coding sequence is TGTGCCATCGGAAGGGACAGGGGAGAGACCCAGTACTTC.

The rearrangement joins TRBV5-1 to TRBJ1-1, with TRBD1 matching 10 bases. This CDR3 has 18 amino acids. CDR1 SGHRS and CDR2 YFSETQ come from the germline V gene. With 3 bases clipped from V and 1 base from J, the junction kept 12 bases outside the gene matches. The CDR3 sequence is CASSSRSSDRGANTEAFF. The DNA of the CDR3 is TGCGCCAGCAGCTCACGTAGTTCGGACAGGGGGGCGAACACTGAAGCTTTCTTT.

This clone was counted once. CDR3: CASSDPRGSGNTIYF. The DNA for the CDR3 is TGTGCCAGCAGTGACCCAAGGGGCTCTGGAAACACCATATATTTT. The chain links TRBV6-1 to TRBJ1-3; D is perhaps TRBD1 (5 bases). Germline lookup yields CDR1 MNHNS and CDR2 SASEGT. The CDR3 has 15 residues. Between the trimmed V and J ends, which lost 3 bases and 0 bases, there was a span of 9 bases.

The chain employs TRBV12-3 or TRBV12-4 and TRBJ1-1; D perhaps matches TRBD1 (6 bases). The CDR3 runs 13 residues. Trimming stripped 6 bases from V and 7 bases from J, with 15 bases between. This CDR3 is CASSFRNRDEAFF. The CDR3 DNA follows: TGTGCCAGCAGCTTCCGAAACAGGGATGAAGCTTTCTTT.

V and J are TRBV6-5 and TRBJ1-6, with 7 bases matching TRBD1. The trim removed 7 bases at V and 7 bases at J, leaving 10 bases unmatched. The CDR3 extends over 15 amino acids. Germline CDR1 is MNHEY and CDR2 is SVGAGI. Written as DNA, the CDR3 is TGTGCCAGCAAGTGGAGGGGGGGACAGAATTCACCCCTCCACTTT. This codes for CASKWRGGQNSPLHF.

The chain carries TRBV6-1 and TRBJ1-1; the D is unclear. Germline V gene data show CDR1 as MNHNS and CDR2 as SASEGT. Trimming left V 3 bases short and J 4 bases short, with 15 bases between. This CDR3 spans 15 amino acids. CDR3 DNA: TGTGCCAGCAGTGACGGAGGGTTTAGGCGCACTGAAGCTTTCTTT. This codes for CASSDGGFRRTEAFF.

The J gene is TRBJ1-5, the V gene TRBV7-2; 9 bases map to TRBD1. Germline lookup yields CDR1 SGHTA and CDR2 FQGNSA. This CDR3 region has 14 residues. After removal of 3 bases from V and 5 bases from J, the junction contained 2 bases not matched to a gene. The CDR3, as DNA: TGTGCCAGCAGCTTGGGGACAGGGTATCAGCCCCAGCATTTT. It is translated as CASSLGTGYQPQHF.

This chain links TRBV28 with TRBJ1-5, with D possibly being TRBD1 (5 bases). In germline, CDR1 is MDHEN, CDR2 SYDVKM. V was cut by 1 base and J by 0 bases, with 7 bases left in between. The CDR3 covers 15 residues. The CDR3 sequence is CASSLYDSSNQPQHF. CDR3 in DNA: TGTGCCAGCAGTTTATATGACAGTAGCAATCAGCCCCAGCATTTT.

The chain recombines TRBV7-2 with TRBJ2-7; TRBD2 matches 14 bases. CDR1 and CDR2 (germline): SGHTA, FQGNSA. V shed 4 bases and J 3 bases; nucleotides not matched to a gene: 11. The CDR3 contains 18 residues. Here the CDR3 reads CASSSQTPGLAGDYEQYF. The DNA for the CDR3 is TGTGCCAGCAGCTCCCAGACGCCGGGACTAGCGGGAGACTACGAGCAGTACTTC.

The V and J genes are TRBV28 and TRBJ1-2, with 9 nucleotides matching TRBD1. After removal of 5 bases from V and 6 bases from J, the junction contained 10 bases not matched to a gene. The CDR3 is 15 residues long. In germline, CDR1 is MDHEN, CDR2 SYDVKM. The CDR3 is CASSNTGTGNHGYTF. CDR3 bases: TGTGCCAGCAGTAACACCGGGACAGGGAACCATGGCTACACCTTC.

This chain uses TRBV7-7 with TRBJ2-1; 9 bases match TRBD2. V shed 1 base, J shed 9 bases, and the junction held 10 bases outside the gene matches. CDR1 SSHAT and CDR2 FNYEAQ come from the germline V gene (reference sequence). The CDR3 loop spans 16 amino acids. The CDR3 sequence: CASSLGPSGISTEQFF. The CDR3 DNA reads as TGTGCCAGCAGCTTAGGCCCTAGCGGGATATCTACTGAGCAGTTCTTC.

The genes are TRBV11-2 and TRBJ2-7, with D perhaps TRBD1 (5 bases). From germline, CDR1 is SGHAT and CDR2 FQNNGV. The CDR3 length is 15 residues. The V gene lost 1 base and the J gene lost 4 bases, with 14 bases spanning the gap. CDR3 in amino acids: CASSLASGRVYEQYF. CDR3 DNA sequence: TGTGCCAGCAGCTTAGCTTCAGGCAGGGTGTACGAGCAGTACTTC.

The rearrangement uses TRBV3-1 (or the pseudogene TRBV3-2) and TRBJ2-1; a possible D gene is TRBD1 (6 bases). CDR1 is LGHDT and CDR2 is YNNKEL in the germline V gene (reference sequence). V gave up 1 base and J gave up 0 bases, with 13 bases separating them. CDR3 length: 17 amino acids. The CDR3 DNA sequence: TGTGCCAGCAGCCAAGCGTTGGGGACAAGCTCCTACAATGAGCAGTTCTTC. This encodes CASSQALGTSSYNEQFF.

The chain couples TRBV6-5 to TRBJ1-5, with D uncertain. The CDR3 spans 15 residues. The germline V and J ends were trimmed by 6 bases and 0 bases, with 12 bases remaining between them. Germline CDR1 MNHEY, CDR2 SVGAGI. CDR3 amino acids: CASRLRVYSNQPQHF. The CDR3 bases are TGTGCCAGCAGACTTAGGGTTTATAGCAATCAGCCCCAGCATTTT.

This clone occurred a few times. This chain connects TRBV6-2 or TRBV6-3 to TRBJ1-4; 10 nucleotides match TRBD1. Germline-derived CDR1 and CDR2 are MNHEY and SVGEGT. The CDR3 spans 15 residues. V lost 6 bases and J lost 2; bases outside the gene matches: 3. CDR3 sequence: CASSPGQGTNEKLFF. DNA of the CDR3: TGTGCCAGCAGCCCGGGACAGGGGACTAATGAAAAACTGTTTTTT.

V and J are TRBV6-5 and TRBJ1-1; D uncertain. Germline CDR1 is MNHEY and CDR2 is SVGAGI. The CDR3 sequence is 15 residues long. V was shortened by 0 bases and J by 0 bases, with 8 bases between the two germline ends. In DNA form, the CDR3 reads TGTGCCAGCAGTTACTCGAGGGTATTGAACACTGAAGCTTTCTTT. Translation gives CASSYSRVLNTEAFF.

The chain uses TRBV28 and TRBJ1-6, with D unclear. V shed 4 bases and J shed 0 bases, with 13 bases lying between them. Germline loops: CDR1 MDHEN, CDR2 SYDVKM. The CDR3 length is 17 residues. The CDR3 is CASSSPGPSSYNSPLHF. The CDR3 region has the DNA TGTGCCAGCAGTTCCCCTGGCCCAAGCTCCTATAATTCACCCCTCCACTTT. Complete variable domain (other parts from reference TRBV28 and TRBJ1-6): DVKVTQSSRYLVKRTGEKVFLECVQDMDHENMFWYRQDPGLGLRLIYFSYDVKMKEKGDIPEGYSVSREKKERFSLILESASTNQTSMYLCASSSPGPSSYNSPLHFGNGTRLTVT.

The chain links TRBV7-2 to TRBJ2-5; 7 bases are a match to TRBD1. The CDR3 has 15 amino acids. Germline V gene sequence: CDR1 SGHTA, CDR2 FQGNSA. Trimming took 4 bases from V and 7 from J; bases not matched to a gene: 12. In DNA, the CDR3 is TGTGCCAGCAGCTCAGAGGGGACAGTCTCCGGGACCCAGTACTTC. Translating gives CASSSEGTVSGTQYF.